Here is one T cell receptor (beta chain) with its context. Its antigen remains undetermined. One base away there is no much larger clone; base qualities are not given. Inclusive of the bounding cysteine and phenylalanine, the CDR3 is 15 residues long. The only DNA kept is the CDR3, 45 bases in frame from the first base. The germline V gene provides CDR1 SQVTM and CDR2 ANQGSEA. Relative to germline, V is missing 5 bases and J is missing 1 base, with 6 bases of the junction outside any gene match. The library was made by 5' RACE. Sequencing used an Illumina HiSeq 2500. A second PCR of about 7 to 12 cycles was performed with a sample-barcoded 5' primer and a J-beta primer mix. A template-switch 5' adaptor carrying 12 random nucleotides introduced a unique molecular identifier onto each TCR beta cDNA molecule. Each sample yielded at least 3 million CDR3-containing paired-end reads. The Mint cDNA synthesis kit, primed by a TRBC-specific oligonucleotide, was used to synthesize first-strand cDNA from all RNA. Following uracil-DNA glycosylase treatment, a first 18-cycle PCR with universal primers M1SS and BC2_uni_R was performed on all cDNA. From the authors' description of their analysis: Each sample was normalized by randomly selecting 1 million high-quality reads, each carrying a distinct molecular identifier. Reads sharing molecular identifiers were discarded rather than binned into consensus sequences. MiTCR, with a Q25 quality threshold and the strictest error-elimination algorithm, was used for CDR3 identification, clonotype clustering and error correction. A nonparametric unseen species model with Euler transformation was used to estimate lower-bound total TCR beta diversity. In-frame beta chains were kept once TCRdb had trimmed the public reads at Q25 with fastp and called clones with MiXCR. Records with the same CDR3 protein are collapsed into one entry carrying the most frequent genes and DNA. TCRdb, rather than the study authors, made the V and J calls. The sample table shows around 1,600,000 distinct CDR3 sequences, and approximately 43% are seen once. The ten largest clones add up to roughly 3.7% of the sample.

The 39 donors, aged about 6 to 95 years, were systemically healthy Caucasian individuals from Russia. Each donor gave around 9.8 milliliters of peripheral blood, collected into EDTA-treated Vacutainer tubes. Ficoll-Paque density-gradient centrifugation was used to isolate PBMCs, with at least 6.5 million per sample. Total RNA, at least 5 micrograms per sample, was extracted from PBMCs with Trizol reagent. For every donor, an aliquot of PBMCs went through flow cytometry to measure the percentages of naive CD45RAhigh/CD27high T cells. This specimen comes from a study of blood T cells in healthy people across ages (dated by TCRdb to between 2014 and 2016). General notes on the study: Template switching captured roughly one uniquely barcoded TCR beta cDNA molecule per two T cells in model experiments. The study analyzed two additional independent replicas of 1 million unique cDNA reads from the same blood draw for two donors, one aged 18 to 30 and one aged 80 or older. To avoid experimental bias, donors of different ages were randomly spread across the sequencing lanes. Using deep sequencing normalized with unique cDNA molecular identifiers, the study measured how TCR beta repertoire diversity changes with age. Four age groups were formed from the donors: young (average 16 years), middle-aged (approximately 40), aged (62) and long-lived (about 80). Study-wide conclusions, independent of this receptor: Observed TCR beta diversity per million T cells fell roughly linearly with age, and a significant reduction was already apparent by age about 43. Compared with the aged group, more naive CD4+ T cells, fewer expanded clones and increased TCR diversity were shown by the long-lived group, suggesting age selection. Estimates of total diversity based on one million sequenced T cells were considered lower bounds and underestimates. Because donor CMV infection status was unknown, age-related changes in expanded clonotypes were potentially confounded. A strong correlation was found between observed TCR beta diversity and the percentage of naive T cells measured by flow cytometry. Since profiling was done on bulk unsorted PBMCs, naive and antigen-experienced compartments could not be conclusively compared.

The receptor comes from a young woman in good health. Sequencing used blood. The rearrangement combines TRBV29-1 with TRBJ2-2; TRBD1 matches 8 bases in the middle. The CDR3 loop reads CSVLDRGVNTGELFF. The bases read TGCAGCGTTCTTGACAGGGGAGTGAACACCGGGGAGCTGTTTTTT.